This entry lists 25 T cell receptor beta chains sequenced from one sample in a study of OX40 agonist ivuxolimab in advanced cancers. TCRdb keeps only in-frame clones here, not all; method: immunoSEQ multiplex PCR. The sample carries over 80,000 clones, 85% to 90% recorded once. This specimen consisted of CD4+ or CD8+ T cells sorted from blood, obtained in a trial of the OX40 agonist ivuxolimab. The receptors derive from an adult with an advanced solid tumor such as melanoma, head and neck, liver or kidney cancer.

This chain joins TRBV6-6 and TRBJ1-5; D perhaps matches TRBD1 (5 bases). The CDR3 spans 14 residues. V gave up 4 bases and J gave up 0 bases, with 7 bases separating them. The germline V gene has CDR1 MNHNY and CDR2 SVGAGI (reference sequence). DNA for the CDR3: TGTGCCAGCAGTTTGGGGGATAGCAATCAGCCCCAGCATTTT. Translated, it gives CASSLGDSNQPQHF.

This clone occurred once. CDR3 sequence (DNA): TGTGCCAGCAGTCCCTCGGCCGGGTATAACACTGAAGCTTTCTTT. Protein sequence: CASSPSAGYNTEAFF. The J gene is TRBJ1-1, the V gene TRBV28; D gene ambiguous. V dropped 5 bases and J dropped 2 bases, with 15 bases sitting between them. Germline V lookup: CDR1 MDHEN, CDR2 SYDVKM. The CDR3 runs 15 residues. The whole variable domain, remainder taken from reference TRBV28 and TRBJ1-1, is DVKVTQSSRYLVKRTGEKVFLECVQDMDHENMFWYRQDPGLGLRLIYFSYDVKMKEKGDIPEGYSVSREKKERFSLILESASTNQTSMYLCASSPSAGYNTEAFFGQGTRLTVV.

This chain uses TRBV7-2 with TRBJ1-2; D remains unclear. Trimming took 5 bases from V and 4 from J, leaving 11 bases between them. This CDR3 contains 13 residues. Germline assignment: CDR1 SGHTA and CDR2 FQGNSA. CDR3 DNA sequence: TGTGCCAGCAGCCATGACCTCGGCTATGGCTACACCTTC. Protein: CASSHDLGYGYTF.

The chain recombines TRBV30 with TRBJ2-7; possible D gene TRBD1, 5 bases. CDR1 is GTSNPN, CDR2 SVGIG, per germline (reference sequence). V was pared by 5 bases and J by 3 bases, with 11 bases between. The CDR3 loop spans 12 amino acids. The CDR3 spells CAWGEGVYEQYF. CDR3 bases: TGTGCCTGGGGAGAAGGGGTCTACGAGCAGTACTTC.

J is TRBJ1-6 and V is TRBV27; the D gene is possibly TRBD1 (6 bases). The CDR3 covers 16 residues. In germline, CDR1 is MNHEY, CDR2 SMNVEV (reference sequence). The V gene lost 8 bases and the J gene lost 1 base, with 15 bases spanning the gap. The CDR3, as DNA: TGTGCCAGCCGGAGGGGGGGCACGTCCTATAATTCACCCCTCCACTTT. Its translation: CASRRGGTSYNSPLHF.

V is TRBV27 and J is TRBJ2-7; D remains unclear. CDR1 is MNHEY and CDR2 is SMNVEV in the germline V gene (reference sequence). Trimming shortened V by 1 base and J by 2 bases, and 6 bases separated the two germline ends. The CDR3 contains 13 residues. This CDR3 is CASSLWGTYEQYF. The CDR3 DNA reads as TGTGCCAGCAGTTTATGGGGTACCTACGAGCAGTACTTC.

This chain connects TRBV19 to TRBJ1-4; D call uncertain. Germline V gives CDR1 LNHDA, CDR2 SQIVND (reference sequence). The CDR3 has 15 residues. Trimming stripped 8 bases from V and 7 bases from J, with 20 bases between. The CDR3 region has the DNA TGTGCCAGTTCAAGAGGAACGGGGAGTAGTGAAAAACTGTTTTTT. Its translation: CASSRGTGSSEKLFF.

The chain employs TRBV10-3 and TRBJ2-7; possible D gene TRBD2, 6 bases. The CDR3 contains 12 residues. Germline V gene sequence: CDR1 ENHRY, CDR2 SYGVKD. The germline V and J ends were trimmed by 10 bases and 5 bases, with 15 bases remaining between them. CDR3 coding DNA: TGTGCCAGCGGCCTGGGGGGTCACGAGCAGTACTTC. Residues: CASGLGGHEQYF.

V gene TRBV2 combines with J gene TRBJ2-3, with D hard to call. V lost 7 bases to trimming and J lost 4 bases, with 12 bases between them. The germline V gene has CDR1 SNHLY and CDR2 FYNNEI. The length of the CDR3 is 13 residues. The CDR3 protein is CASTKGGSDTQYF. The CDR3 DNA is TGTGCCAGCACGAAGGGTGGGTCAGATACGCAGTATTTT.

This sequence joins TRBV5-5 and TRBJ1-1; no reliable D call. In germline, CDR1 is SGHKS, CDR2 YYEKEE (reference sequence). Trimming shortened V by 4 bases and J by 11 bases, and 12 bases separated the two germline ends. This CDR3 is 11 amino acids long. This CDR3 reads CASSLPGMAFF. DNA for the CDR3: TGTGCCAGCAGCCTTCCGGGGATGGCTTTCTTT.

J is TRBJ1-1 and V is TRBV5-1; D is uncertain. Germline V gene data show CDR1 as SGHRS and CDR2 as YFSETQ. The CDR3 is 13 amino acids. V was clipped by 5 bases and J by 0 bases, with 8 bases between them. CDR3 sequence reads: CASRTGLNTEAFF. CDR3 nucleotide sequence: TGCGCCAGCAGAACGGGGTTGAACACTGAAGCTTTCTTT. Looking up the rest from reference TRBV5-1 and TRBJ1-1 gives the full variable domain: KAGVTQTPRYLIKTRGQQVTLSCSPISGHRSVSWYQQTPGQGLQFLFEYFSETQRNKGNFPGRFSGRQFSNSRSEMNVSTLELGDSALYLCASRTGLNTEAFFGQGTRLTVV.

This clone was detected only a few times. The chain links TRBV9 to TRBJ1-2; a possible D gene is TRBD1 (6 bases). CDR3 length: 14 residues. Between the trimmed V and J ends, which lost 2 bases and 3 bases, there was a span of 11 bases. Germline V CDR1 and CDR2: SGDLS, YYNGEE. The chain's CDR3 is CASSVWEGDYGYTF. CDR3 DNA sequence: TGTGCCAGCAGCGTTTGGGAGGGGGACTATGGCTACACCTTC.

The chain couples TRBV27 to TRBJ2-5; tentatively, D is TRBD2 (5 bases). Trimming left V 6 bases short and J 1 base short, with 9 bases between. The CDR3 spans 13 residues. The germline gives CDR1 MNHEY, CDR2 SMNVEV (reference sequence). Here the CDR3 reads CASRRSGQETQYF. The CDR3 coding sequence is TGTGCCAGCAGAAGGAGCGGCCAAGAGACCCAGTACTTC.

This chain's CDR3 is CASSVAWSGNTIYF. CDR3 DNA sequence: TGTGCCAGCAGCGTAGCGTGGTCGGGAAACACCATATATTTT. This chain links TRBV9 with TRBJ1-3; D not certain. Germline values: CDR1 SGDLS, CDR2 YYNGEE. The CDR3 is made up of 14 amino acids. V lost 0 bases to trimming and J lost 4 bases, with 8 bases between them.

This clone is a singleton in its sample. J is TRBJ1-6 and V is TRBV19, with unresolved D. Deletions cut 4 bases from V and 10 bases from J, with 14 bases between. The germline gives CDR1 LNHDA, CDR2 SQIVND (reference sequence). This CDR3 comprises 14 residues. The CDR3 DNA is TGTGCCAGTAGTAGGCGGGGAGAGAACTCACCCCTCCACTTT. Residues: CASSRRGENSPLHF. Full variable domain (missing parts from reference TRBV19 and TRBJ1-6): DGGITQSPKYLFRKEGQNVTLSCEQNLNHDAMYWYRQDPGQGLRLIYYSQIVNDFQKGDIAEGYSVSREKKESFPLTVTSAQKNPTAFYLCASSRRGENSPLHFGNGTRLTVT.

The CDR3 is CASSLEGRGNTIYF. The DNA for the CDR3 is TGCGCCAGCAGCTTGGAGGGGCGGGGTAACACCATATATTTT. This chain links TRBV5-1 with TRBJ1-3, with D possibly matching TRBD1 (5 bases). Trimming removed 0 bases at V and 7 bases at J, with 11 bases between. CDR1 and CDR2 (germline): SGHRS, YFSETQ. CDR3 size: 14 residues.

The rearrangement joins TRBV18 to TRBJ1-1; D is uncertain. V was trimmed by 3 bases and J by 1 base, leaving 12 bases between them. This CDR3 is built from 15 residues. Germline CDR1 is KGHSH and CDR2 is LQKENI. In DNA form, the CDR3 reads TGTGCCAGCTCACCCACAGTTTCCCGGAACACTGAAGCTTTCTTT. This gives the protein CASSPTVSRNTEAFF. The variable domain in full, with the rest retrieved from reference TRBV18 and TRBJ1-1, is NAGVMQNPRHLVRRRGQEARLRCSPMKGHSHVYWYRQLPEEGLKFMVYLQKENIIDESGMPKERFSAEFPKEGPSILRIQQVVRGDSAAYFCASSPTVSRNTEAFFGQGTRLTVV.

CDR3 amino acids: CASSQDRLQETQYF. The CDR3 DNA follows: TGCGCCAGCAGCCAAGACCGGTTACAAGAGACCCAGTACTTC. This chain connects TRBV4-3 to TRBJ2-5, with D uncertain. Germline V gene lookup returns CDR1 LGHNA and CDR2 YSLEER. The CDR3 covers 14 residues. V was cut by 0 bases and J by 2 bases, with 7 bases left in between.

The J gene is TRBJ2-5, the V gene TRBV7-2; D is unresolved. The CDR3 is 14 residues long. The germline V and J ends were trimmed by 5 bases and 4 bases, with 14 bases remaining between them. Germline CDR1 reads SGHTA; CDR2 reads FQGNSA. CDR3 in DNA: TGTGCCAGCAGCCTCACTAACACCGGAGAGACCCAGTACTTC. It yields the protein CASSLTNTGETQYF.

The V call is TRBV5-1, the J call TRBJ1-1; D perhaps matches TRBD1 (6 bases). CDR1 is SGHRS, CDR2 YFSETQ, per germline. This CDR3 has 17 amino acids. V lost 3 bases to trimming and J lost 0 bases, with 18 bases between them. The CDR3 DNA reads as TGCGCCAGCAGCTCCACCCGGGCAGGGGCCATGAACACTGAAGCTTTCTTT. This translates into CASSSTRAGAMNTEAFF.

The CDR3 here is CASSEIQGAWAEAFF. CDR3 DNA: TGTGCCAGCAGTGAGATACAGGGGGCATGGGCTGAAGCTTTCTTT. The rearrangement links TRBV6-1 to TRBJ1-1; 9 bases agree with TRBD1. The V and J ends lost 3 bases and 6 bases, in that order; junction bases with no gene match: 8. The CDR3 runs 15 residues. Germline CDR1 MNHNS, CDR2 SASEGT.

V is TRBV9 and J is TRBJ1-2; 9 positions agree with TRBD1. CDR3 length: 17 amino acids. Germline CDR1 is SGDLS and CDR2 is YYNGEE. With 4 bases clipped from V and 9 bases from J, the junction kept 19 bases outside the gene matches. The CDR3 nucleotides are TGTGCCAGCAGCCCTAACGTGAGGACCGGGACAGGGCTCAGCTACACCTTC. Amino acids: CASSPNVRTGTGLSYTF.

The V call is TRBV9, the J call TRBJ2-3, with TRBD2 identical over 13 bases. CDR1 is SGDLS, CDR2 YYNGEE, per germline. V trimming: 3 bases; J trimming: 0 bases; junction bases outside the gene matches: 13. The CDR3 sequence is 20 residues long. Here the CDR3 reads CASSARLAGGEPQSTDTQYF. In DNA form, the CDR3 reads TGTGCCAGCAGCGCCCGACTAGCGGGGGGCGAGCCCCAGAGCACAGATACGCAGTATTTT.

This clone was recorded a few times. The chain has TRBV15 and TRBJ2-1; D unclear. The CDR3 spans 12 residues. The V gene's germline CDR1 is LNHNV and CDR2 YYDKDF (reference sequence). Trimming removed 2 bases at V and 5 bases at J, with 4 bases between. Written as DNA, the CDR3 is TGTGCCACCAGCAGACGGGACAATGAGCAGTTCTTC. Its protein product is CATSRRDNEQFF. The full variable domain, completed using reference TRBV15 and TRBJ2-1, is DAMVIQNPRYQVTQFGKPVTLSCSQTLNHNVMYWYQQKSSQAPKLLFHYYDKDFNNEADTPDNFQSRRPNTSFCFLDIRSPGLGDTAMYLCATSRRDNEQFFGPGTRLTVL.

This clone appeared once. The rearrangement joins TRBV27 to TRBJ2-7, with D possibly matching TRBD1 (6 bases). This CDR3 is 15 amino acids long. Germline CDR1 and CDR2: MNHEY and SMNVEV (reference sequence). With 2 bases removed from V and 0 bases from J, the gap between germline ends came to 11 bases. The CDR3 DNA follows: TGTGCCAGCAGTTTAGGGCCGGACAGCTCCTACGAGCAGTACTTC. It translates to CASSLGPDSSYEQYF.